Each of the 21 T cell receptor beta chains below was sequenced from the same sample in a study of T cells after yellow fever vaccination. TCRdb processed the 5' RACE reads anew with MiXCR; each CDR3 protein has one entry. In the table there are approximately 340,000 distinct CDR3 sequences, 7.5% to 9% of which are singletons. The specimen comprised PBMCs, sampled on the day of the first yellow fever vaccination. The receptors here all came from a man between 18 and 29 years old who received the YFV17D yellow fever vaccine.

This rearrangement joins TRBV21-1 to TRBJ1-5; the listed D gene, TRBD1, was not tested against the DNA. TRBV21-1 is a pseudogene locus. The CDR3 covers 16 residues. This CDR3 reads CASSQQVKDRVEPQHF. DNA for the CDR3: TGTGCCAGCAGCCAACAAGTGAAGGACAGGGTCGAGCCCCAGCATTTT.

The sample holds a few counts of this clonotype. This chain joins TRBV20-1 and TRBJ2-3; TRBD1 or TRBD2 may be the D gene (5 bases each). Trimming shortened V by 3 bases and J by 1 base, and 8 bases separated the two germline ends. Germline V gives CDR1 DFQATT, CDR2 SNEGSKA (reference sequence). This CDR3 has 13 residues. CDR3 DNA sequence: TGCAGTGCTAGTTGGGGACGCACAGATACGCAGTATTTT. Translating it yields CSASWGRTDTQYF.

The rearrangement links TRBV4-2 to TRBJ1-6; TRBD1 matches 7 bases. The ends lost 0 bases at V and 4 bases at J; junction bases unmatched: 3. The CDR3 is made up of 16 amino acids. Germline V gene sequence: CDR1 LGHNA, CDR2 YNFKEQ. The DNA of the CDR3 is TGTGCCAGCAGCCAAGAAAGGACAGGATATAATTCACCCCTCCACTTT. Its translation is CASSQERTGYNSPLHF.

This clonotype came up many times. The junction differs from germline at one of its ends, possibly a read error. The chain is built from TRBV7-2 and TRBJ1-2; 8 bases fit TRBD1. This CDR3 is built from 17 residues. Per the germline V gene, CDR1 is SGHTA and CDR2 is FQGNSA. The CDR3 protein is CASSLRTGIVENSGYTF. DNA of the CDR3: TGTGCCAGCAGCTTAAGGACAGGGATTGTGGAGAACTCTGGCTACACCTTC.

This clonotype has just a few counts. CDR3 protein: CSALSKGDTGELFF. The CDR3 DNA is TGCAGCGCCCTTAGTAAGGGAGACACCGGGGAGCTGTTTTTT. The gene calls are TRBV29-1 and TRBJ2-2; weak D call: TRBD2 (5 bases). The germline V gene encodes CDR1 SQVTM and CDR2 ANQGSEA. V was shortened by 7 bases and J by 3 bases, with 15 bases between the two germline ends. This CDR3 is 14 amino acids long.

Comments on this clonotype: It may be a read error: a sequence one base away is much more abundant. The rearrangement joins TRBV5-6 to TRBJ1-4, with 8 bases fitting TRBD1. The CDR3 is made up of 14 amino acids. Germline CDR1 SGHDT, CDR2 YYEEEE. V trimming: 4 bases; J trimming: 4 bases; junction bases outside the gene matches: 3. The CDR3 DNA is TGTGCCAGCAGCCGACAGGGGTTTAATGAAAAACTGTTTTTT. Encoded protein: CASSRQGFNEKLFF.

This clonotype was recorded a few times. The chain carries TRBV28 and TRBJ2-6; D is ambiguous. In germline, CDR1 is MDHEN, CDR2 SYDVKM. Trimming took 4 bases from V and 2 from J, leaving 9 bases between them. This CDR3 region has 15 residues. CDR3 protein: CASSSHDTGANVLTF. The CDR3 DNA is TGTGCCAGCAGTTCACACGATACTGGGGCCAACGTCCTGACTTTC. Together with reference TRBV28 and TRBJ2-6, the CDR3 gives the full variable domain: DVKVTQSSRYLVKRTGEKVFLECVQDMDHENMFWYRQDPGLGLRLIYFSYDVKMKEKGDIPEGYSVSREKKERFSLILESASTNQTSMYLCASSSHDTGANVLTFGAGSRLTVL.

The chain couples TRBV7-2 to TRBJ2-1; 10 nucleotides align to TRBD2. Trimming cost V 5 bases and J 8 bases; bases outside gene matches: 9. The CDR3 totals 15 residues. CDR1 is SGHTA, CDR2 FQGNSA, per germline. CDR3 protein: CASSPGSGGAHEQFF. The CDR3 DNA follows: TGTGCCAGCAGCCCTGGAAGCGGGGGGGCACATGAGCAGTTCTTC.

This rearrangement joins TRBV7-2 to TRBJ2-3; no clear D gene. From germline, CDR1 is SGHTA and CDR2 FQGNSA. V was trimmed by 0 bases and J by 11 bases, leaving 9 bases between them. This CDR3 region has 12 residues. CDR3 DNA: TGTGCCAGCAGCTTAGCGCTTTATTGGCAGTATTTT. It yields the protein CASSLALYWQYF.

The chain employs TRBV14 and TRBJ1-1; D is ambiguous. Trimming took 1 base from V and 1 from J, leaving 7 bases between them. Germline CDR1 reads SGHDN; CDR2 reads FVKESK. This CDR3 is built from 14 residues. Here the CDR3 DNA reads TGTGCCAGCAGCCAAGCCCATTGGAACACTGAAGCTTTCTTT. This translates into CASSQAHWNTEAFF.

A few counts support this clonotype. The chain carries TRBV16 and TRBJ1-2; unclear D gene. CDR1 is KGHSY and CDR2 is FQNENV in the germline V gene. The CDR3 contains 13 residues. The V end lost 0 bases, the J end lost 3 bases, and 5 bases lay between the germline ends. The DNA for the CDR3 is TGTGCCAGCAGCCAATCCCCAGACTATGGCTACACCTTC. Encoded protein: CASSQSPDYGYTF.

This clonotype occurred a few times. The chain carries TRBV20-1 and TRBJ1-1; 8 nucleotides agree with TRBD1. This CDR3 comprises 14 residues. After removal of 4 bases from V and 0 bases from J, the junction contained 4 bases not matched to a gene. Germline V gene lookup returns CDR1 DFQATT and CDR2 SNEGSKA (reference sequence). CDR3 residues: CSAKRDRMNTEAFF. The CDR3 region has the DNA TGCAGTGCTAAGAGGGACAGGATGAACACTGAAGCTTTCTTT.

As concerns this clonotype: A read error may account for a junction end that differs from germline. The chain has TRBV7-8 and TRBJ1-5; D is perhaps TRBD1 (6 bases). Germline CDR1 is SGHVS and CDR2 is FQNEAQ. The CDR3 is made up of 13 amino acids. Here the CDR3 reads CASRPGVHQTQHF. For the CDR3, the DNA is TGTGCCAGCAGACCAGGGGTCCATCAGACCCAGCATTTT.

The chain combines TRBV27 with TRBJ1-6, with D possibly TRBD1 on 5 matching bases. Germline CDR1 MNHEY, CDR2 SMNVEV (reference sequence). V lost 2 bases to trimming and J lost 5 bases, with 10 bases between them. This CDR3 spans 15 amino acids. The CDR3 loop reads CASSLISGDNSPLHF. The CDR3, as DNA: TGTGCCAGCAGTTTAATTTCGGGGGATAATTCACCCCTCCACTTT.

By sample fraction, this clonotype is medium-sized. Its ends do not fully match the called genes, so a read error is possible. The V gene is TRBV5-1, the J gene TRBJ1-1; the match to TRBD1 covers 7 bases. The CDR3 contains 14 residues. Germline CDR1 is SGHRS and CDR2 is YFSETQ. The CDR3 sequence is CASSLRQGNTEAFF. DNA of the CDR3: TGTGCCAGCAGTCTCAGACAGGGAAACACTGAAGCTTTCTTT.

This clonotype was seen at least ten times. A read error may produce the germline difference seen at one junction end. The chain carries TRBV4-3 and TRBJ2-3; 12 nucleotides agree with TRBD2. Per germline, CDR1 LGHNA and CDR2 YSLEER. The CDR3 covers 15 residues. CDR3 sequence reads: CASSRTSGVTDTQYF. The CDR3 DNA sequence: TGTGCCAGCAGCAGGACTAGCGGGGTCACAGATACGCAGTATTTT.

This clonotype occurred a few times. The J gene is TRBJ1-2, the V gene TRBV12-3 or TRBV12-4, with a tentative D call TRBD1 (6 bases). Trimming left V 3 bases short and J 1 base short, with 15 bases between. CDR3 length: 16 amino acids. CDR3 sequence reads: CASSFYRAEGNYGYTF. DNA of the CDR3: TGTGCCAGCAGTTTTTACAGGGCAGAGGGTAACTATGGCTACACCTTC.

The sample holds many counts of this clonotype. The chain employs TRBV6-2 or TRBV6-3 and TRBJ2-1, with 7 bases that match TRBD2. Per the germline V gene, CDR1 is MNHEY and CDR2 is SVGEGT. The CDR3 covers 14 residues. With V trimmed by 7 bases and J by 8 bases, 11 bases remained unmatched. The DNA of the CDR3 is TGTGCCAGCACCTTCTGGGGGGGGAGGTATGAGCAGTTCTTC. Its protein product is CASTFWGGRYEQFF.

V gene TRBV5-1 combines with J gene TRBJ2-5; D assignment may be TRBD1 or TRBD2 (5 bases each). The CDR3 runs to 14 residues. Germline lookup yields CDR1 SGHRS and CDR2 YFSETQ. Between the trimmed V and J ends, which lost 6 bases and 1 base, there was a span of 13 bases. DNA for the CDR3: TGCGCCAGCACGGGGATTGGGGCCCAAGAGACCCAGTACTTC. Amino acid sequence: CASTGIGAQETQYF.

V gene TRBV20-1 combines with J gene TRBJ1-2; no firm D call. The V end lost 0 bases, the J end lost 4 bases, and 9 bases lay between the germline ends. From germline, CDR1 is DFQATT and CDR2 SNEGSKA (reference sequence). The CDR3 spans 13 residues. CDR3 bases: TGCAGTGCTAGAGATTCAGTCAGCTATGGCTACACCTTC. It yields the protein CSARDSVSYGYTF.

CDR3 region: CASAGGAYNEQFF. The CDR3, as DNA: TGCGCCAGCGCCGGGGGGGCCTACAATGAGCAGTTCTTC. V gene TRBV5-1 combines with J gene TRBJ2-1; TRBD2 matches at 8 bases. The CDR3 has 13 residues. J was trimmed by 2 bases and V by 7 bases; bases with no gene match: 2. Germline lookup yields CDR1 SGHRS and CDR2 YFSETQ.